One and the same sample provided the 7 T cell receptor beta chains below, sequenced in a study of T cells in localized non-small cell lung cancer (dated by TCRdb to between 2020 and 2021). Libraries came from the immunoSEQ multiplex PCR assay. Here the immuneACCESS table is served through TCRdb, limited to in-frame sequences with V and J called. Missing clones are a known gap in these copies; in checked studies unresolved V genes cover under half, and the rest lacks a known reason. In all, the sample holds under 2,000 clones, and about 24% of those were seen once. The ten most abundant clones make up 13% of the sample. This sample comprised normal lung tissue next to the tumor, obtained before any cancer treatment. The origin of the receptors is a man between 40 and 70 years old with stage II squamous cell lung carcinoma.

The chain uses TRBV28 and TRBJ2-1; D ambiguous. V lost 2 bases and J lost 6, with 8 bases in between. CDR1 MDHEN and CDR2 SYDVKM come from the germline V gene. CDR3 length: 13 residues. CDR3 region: CASSLRVVNEQFF. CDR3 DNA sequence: TGTGCCAGCAGTTTACGGGTTGTCAATGAGCAGTTCTTC.

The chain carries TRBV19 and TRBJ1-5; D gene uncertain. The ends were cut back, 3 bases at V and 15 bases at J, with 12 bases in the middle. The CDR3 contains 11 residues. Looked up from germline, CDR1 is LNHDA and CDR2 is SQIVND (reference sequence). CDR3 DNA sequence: TGTGCCAGTAGTATGTTGCGAGTATGGCATTTT. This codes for CASSMLRVWHF.

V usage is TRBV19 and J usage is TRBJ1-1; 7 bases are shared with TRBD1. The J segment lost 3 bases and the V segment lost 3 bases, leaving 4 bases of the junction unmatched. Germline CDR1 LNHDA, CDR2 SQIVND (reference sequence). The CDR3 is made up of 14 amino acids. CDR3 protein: CASSIGQVHTEAFF. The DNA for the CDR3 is TGTGCCAGTAGTATCGGACAGGTCCACACTGAAGCTTTCTTT.

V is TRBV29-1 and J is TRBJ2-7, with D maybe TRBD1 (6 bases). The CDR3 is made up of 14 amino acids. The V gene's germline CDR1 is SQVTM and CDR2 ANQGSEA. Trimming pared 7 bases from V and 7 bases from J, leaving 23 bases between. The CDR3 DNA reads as TGCAGCGCCTCTCTCCGGACAGACGGAGGAGAGCAGTACTTC. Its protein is CSASLRTDGGEQYF.

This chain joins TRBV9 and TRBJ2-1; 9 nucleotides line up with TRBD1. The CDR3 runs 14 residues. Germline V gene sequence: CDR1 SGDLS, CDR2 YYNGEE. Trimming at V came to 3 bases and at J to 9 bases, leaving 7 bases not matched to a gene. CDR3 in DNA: TGTGCCAGCAGCGCTGGACAGGGGAGTGTTGAGCAGTTCTTC. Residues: CASSAGQGSVEQFF.

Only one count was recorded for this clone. CDR3 sequence (DNA): TGTGCCAGTAACATCGGGACTAGCGGGAGGGCGGAGACCCAGTACTTC. It yields the protein CASNIGTSGRAETQYF. The gene calls are TRBV19 and TRBJ2-5, with 16 bases matching TRBD2. The CDR3 totals 16 residues. The ends lost 7 bases at V and 5 bases at J; junction bases unmatched: 7. The V gene's germline CDR1 is LNHDA and CDR2 SQIVND (reference sequence).

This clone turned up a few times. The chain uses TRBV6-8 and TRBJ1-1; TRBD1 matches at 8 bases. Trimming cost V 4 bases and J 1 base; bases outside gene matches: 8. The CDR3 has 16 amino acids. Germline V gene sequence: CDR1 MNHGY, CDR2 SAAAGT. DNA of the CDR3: TGTGCCAGCAGTTCATCACAGGGACAGGCGAACACTGAAGCTTTCTTT. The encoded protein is CASSSSQGQANTEAFF.